This T cell receptor beta chain stems from a study of blood T cell repertoires in COVID-19. About the study: Acute and convalescent COVID-19 samples came from the United States, Italy and Spain. Nucleic acid was either cDNA or gDNA, and it came from T cells, B-cell-depleted T cells, or PBMCs.

Trimming removed 4 bases at V and 1 base at J, with 17 bases between. The CDR3 is made up of 16 amino acids. Germline lookup yields CDR1 LGHDT and CDR2 YNNKEL (reference sequence). In the original analysis: Estimation of nucleated cell counts relied on the amplification of reference gene primers. The table came from immunoSEQ multiplex PCR; TCRdb's copy has only in-frame clones and leaves some out. That table gives V, J and clone size, and the DNA gave D and trimming. The data hold tens of thousands of clones, with around nine tenths observed a single time. The V and J genes are TRBV3-1 (or the pseudogene TRBV3-2) and TRBJ2-7; D is possibly TRBD2 (6 bases). The TCR originated in a human donor with active COVID-19. The donor label of this sample is uncertain. Specimen: peripheral blood. The CDR3 region is CASSLAAGRMSYEQYF. CDR3 coding DNA: TGTGCCAGCAGCCTCGCGGCGGGGCGGATGTCCTACGAGCAGTACTTC.